The source of this TCR beta chain is a study of monozygotic twins with cystic fibrosis. V was pared by 0 bases and J by 8 bases, with 12 bases between. Germline CDR1 SGHRS, CDR2 YFSETQ. This CDR3 spans 14 amino acids. The protocol was immunoSEQ multiplex PCR, while the TCRdb copy is restricted to in-frame clones and leaves out a portion. The sample has around 35,000 clones, 84% seen once; the top ten hold roughly 1.7%. This receptor was taken from a girl aged 2 to 10 with cystic fibrosis. The rearrangement links TRBV5-1 to TRBJ2-4; D possibly uses TRBD1 or TRBD2 (5 bases each). The material sequenced was blood. The CDR3 DNA is TGCGCCAGCAGCTTGGATACGCAGGGAGACATTCAGTACTTC. Residues: CASSLDTQGDIQYF.